Below, one T cell receptor beta chain is given with its context. Its antigen is currently unknown. The sample is drawn from a study of T-cell memory formation after mild COVID-19. Study details: Across donors, TCR clusters were largely donor specific.

Trimming pared 1 base from V and 4 bases from J, leaving 8 bases between. The CDR3 sequence is 14 residues long. Germline V gene data show CDR1 as SGHTA and CDR2 as FQGNSA. The TCR alpha and TCR beta cDNA libraries, bearing sample barcodes and UMIs, were generated by 5'RACE using constant-segment primers. Each CDR3 protein is one row after TCRdb ran MiXCR on the 5' RACE reads. The sample shows hundreds of thousands of distinct CDR3 sequences, about 20% of them seen only once. Overall study findings and caveats: Among clones contracting day 15 to 85, CD4/CD8 was balanced, whereas later expanders leaned CD4+. Pre-infection memory contained some responding clones, which suggested that cross-reactive memory had joined.

The chain recombines TRBV7-2 with TRBJ1-5; no definite D call. This receptor was obtained from an adult woman who had mild COVID-19 (a few samples of this study predate the infection). Cell type and time point are not known. The sample consisted of PBMCs or a T cell subset sorted from them (not recorded which). CDR3 loop: CASSLGQKNQPQHF. CDR3 sequence (DNA): TGTGCCAGCAGCTTAGGGCAAAAGAATCAGCCCCAGCATTTT.